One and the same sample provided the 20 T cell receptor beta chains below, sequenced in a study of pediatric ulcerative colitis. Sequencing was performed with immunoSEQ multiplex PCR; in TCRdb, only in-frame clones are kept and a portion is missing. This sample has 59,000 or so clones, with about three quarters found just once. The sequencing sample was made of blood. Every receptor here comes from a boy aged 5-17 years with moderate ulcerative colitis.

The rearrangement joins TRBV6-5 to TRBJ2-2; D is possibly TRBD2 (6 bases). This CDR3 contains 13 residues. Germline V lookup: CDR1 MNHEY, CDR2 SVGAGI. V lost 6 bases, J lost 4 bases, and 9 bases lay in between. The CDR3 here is CASRRDFTGELFF. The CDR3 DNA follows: TGTGCCAGCAGGCGGGATTTCACCGGGGAGCTGTTTTTT.

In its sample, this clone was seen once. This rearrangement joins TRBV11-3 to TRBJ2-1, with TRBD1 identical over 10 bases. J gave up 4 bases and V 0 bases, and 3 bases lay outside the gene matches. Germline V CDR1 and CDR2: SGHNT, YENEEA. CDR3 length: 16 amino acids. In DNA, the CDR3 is TGTGCCAGCAGCTTAGAGGCGGGACAGGGGTACAATGAGCAGTTCTTC. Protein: CASSLEAGQGYNEQFF.

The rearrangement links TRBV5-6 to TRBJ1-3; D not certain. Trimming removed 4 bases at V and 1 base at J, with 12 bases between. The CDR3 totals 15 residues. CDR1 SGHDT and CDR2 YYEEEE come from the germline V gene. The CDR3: CASSRQLLSGNTIYF. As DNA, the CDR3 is TGTGCCAGCAGCCGTCAGCTGCTGTCTGGAAACACCATATATTTT.

The CDR3 DNA reads as TGCAGCGTTCGGGACATTTGGGACACTGAAGCTTTCTTT. Protein: CSVRDIWDTEAFF. The rearrangement links TRBV29-1 to TRBJ1-1; TRBD1 is a possible D gene (6 bases). The V and J ends lost 5 bases and 3 bases respectively, with 13 bases between them. The CDR3 spans 13 residues. Germline V gene data show CDR1 as SQVTM and CDR2 as ANQGSEA.

CDR3 DNA: TGCGCCAGCTCCCCTGGGGACGGAACCTACGAGCAGTACTTC. This translates into CASSPGDGTYEQYF. This chain joins TRBV4-3 and TRBJ2-7; D is perhaps TRBD1 or TRBD2 (5 bases each). Germline lookup yields CDR1 LGHNA and CDR2 YSLEER. The CDR3 contains 14 residues. The V and J ends lost 8 bases and 2 bases respectively, with 16 bases between them.

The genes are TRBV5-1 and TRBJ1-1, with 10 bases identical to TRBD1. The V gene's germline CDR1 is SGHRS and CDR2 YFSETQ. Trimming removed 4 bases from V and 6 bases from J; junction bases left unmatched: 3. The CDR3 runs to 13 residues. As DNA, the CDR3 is TGCGCCAGCAGCAGGGACAGGGGCCCTGAAGCTTTCTTT. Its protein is CASSRDRGPEAFF. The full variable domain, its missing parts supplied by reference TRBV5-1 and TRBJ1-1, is KAGVTQTPRYLIKTRGQQVTLSCSPISGHRSVSWYQQTPGQGLQFLFEYFSETQRNKGNFPGRFSGRQFSNSRSEMNVSTLELGDSALYLCASSRDRGPEAFFGQGTRLTVV.

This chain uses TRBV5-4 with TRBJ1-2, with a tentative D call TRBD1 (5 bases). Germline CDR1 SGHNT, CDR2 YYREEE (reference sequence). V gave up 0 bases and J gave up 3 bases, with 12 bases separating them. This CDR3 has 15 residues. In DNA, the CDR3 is TGTGCCAGCAGCTTGGACAGGTTGGGGGACTATGGCTACACCTTC. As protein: CASSLDRLGDYGYTF.

This CDR3 is CASSPDSAYNSPLHF. CDR3 coding DNA: TGCGCCAGCAGCCCGGACAGCGCCTATAATTCACCCCTCCACTTT. The V and J genes are TRBV5-1 and TRBJ1-6; D may be TRBD1 (6 bases). V dropped 4 bases and J dropped 2 bases, with 10 bases sitting between them. In germline, CDR1 is SGHRS, CDR2 YFSETQ. There are 15 residues in the CDR3.

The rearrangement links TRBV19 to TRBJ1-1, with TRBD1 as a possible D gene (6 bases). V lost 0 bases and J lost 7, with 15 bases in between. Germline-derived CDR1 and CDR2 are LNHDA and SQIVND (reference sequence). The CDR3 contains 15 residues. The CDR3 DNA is TGTGCCAGTAGTATAGATCCGGGACAATTTATTGAAGCTTTCTTT. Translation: CASSIDPGQFIEAFF.

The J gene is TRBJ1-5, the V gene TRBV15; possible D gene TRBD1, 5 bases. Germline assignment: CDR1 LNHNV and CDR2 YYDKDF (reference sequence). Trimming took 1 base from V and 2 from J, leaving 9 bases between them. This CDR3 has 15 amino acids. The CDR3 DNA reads TGTGCCACCAGCAGAGTGTTGGGGGGCAATCAGCCCCAGCATTTT. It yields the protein CATSRVLGGNQPQHF.

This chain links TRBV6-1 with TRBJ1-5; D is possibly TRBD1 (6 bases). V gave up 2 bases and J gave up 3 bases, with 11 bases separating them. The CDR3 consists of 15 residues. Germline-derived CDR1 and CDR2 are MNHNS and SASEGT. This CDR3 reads CASSEYGDINQPQHF. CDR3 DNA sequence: TGTGCCAGCAGTGAATACGGGGACATCAATCAGCCCCAGCATTTT.

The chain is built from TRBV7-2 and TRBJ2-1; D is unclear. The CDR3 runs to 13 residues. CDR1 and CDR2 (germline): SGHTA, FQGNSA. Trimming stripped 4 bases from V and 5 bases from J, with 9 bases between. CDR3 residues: CASSSGPNNEQFF. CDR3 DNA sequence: TGTGCCAGCAGCTCAGGACCCAACAATGAGCAGTTCTTC.

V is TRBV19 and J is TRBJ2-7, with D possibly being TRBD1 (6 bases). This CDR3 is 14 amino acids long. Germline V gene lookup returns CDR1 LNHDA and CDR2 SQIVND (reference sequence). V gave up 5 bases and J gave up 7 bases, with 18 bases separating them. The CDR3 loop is CASSSQTNRGEQYF. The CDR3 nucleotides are TGTGCCAGTAGTTCCCAGACCAATAGGGGGGAGCAGTACTTC.

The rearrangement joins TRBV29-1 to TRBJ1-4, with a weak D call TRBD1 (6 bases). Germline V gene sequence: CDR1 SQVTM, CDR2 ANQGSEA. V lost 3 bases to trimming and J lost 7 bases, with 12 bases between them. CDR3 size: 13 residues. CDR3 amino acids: CSVELTGSEKLFF. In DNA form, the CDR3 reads TGCAGCGTTGAGCTTACAGGGAGTGAAAAACTGTTTTTT.

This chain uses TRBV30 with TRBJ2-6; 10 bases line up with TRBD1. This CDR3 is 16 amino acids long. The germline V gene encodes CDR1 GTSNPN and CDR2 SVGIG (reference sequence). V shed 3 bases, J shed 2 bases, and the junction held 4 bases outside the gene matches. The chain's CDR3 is CAWSRQGAAGANVLTF. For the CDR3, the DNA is TGTGCCTGGAGCCGACAGGGGGCGGCTGGGGCCAACGTCCTGACTTTC. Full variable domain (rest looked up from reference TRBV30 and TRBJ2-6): SQTIHQWPATLVQPVGSPLSLECTVEGTSNPNLYWYRQAAGRGLQLLFYSVGIGQISSEVPQNLSASRPQDRQFILSSKKLLLSDSGFYLCAWSRQGAAGANVLTFGAGSRLTVL.

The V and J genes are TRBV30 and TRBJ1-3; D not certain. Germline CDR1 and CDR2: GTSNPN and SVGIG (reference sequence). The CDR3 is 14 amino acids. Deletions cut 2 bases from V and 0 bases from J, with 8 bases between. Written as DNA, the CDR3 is TGTGCCTGGAGTATACAGTTCTCTGGAAACACCATATATTTT. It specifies CAWSIQFSGNTIYF.

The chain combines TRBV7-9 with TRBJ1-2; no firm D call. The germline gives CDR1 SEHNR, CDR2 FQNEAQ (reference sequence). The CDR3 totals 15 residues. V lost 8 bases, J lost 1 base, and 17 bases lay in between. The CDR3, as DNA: TGTGCCAGCGGGGTCACACCGGGAAATAACTATGGCTACACCTTC. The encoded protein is CASGVTPGNNYGYTF.

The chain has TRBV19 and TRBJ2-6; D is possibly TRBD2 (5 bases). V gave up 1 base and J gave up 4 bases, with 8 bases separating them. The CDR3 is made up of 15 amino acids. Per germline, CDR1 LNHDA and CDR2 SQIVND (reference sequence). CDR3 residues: CASSIATGGANVLTF. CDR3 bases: TGTGCCAGTAGTATAGCTACGGGAGGGGCCAACGTCCTGACTTTC.

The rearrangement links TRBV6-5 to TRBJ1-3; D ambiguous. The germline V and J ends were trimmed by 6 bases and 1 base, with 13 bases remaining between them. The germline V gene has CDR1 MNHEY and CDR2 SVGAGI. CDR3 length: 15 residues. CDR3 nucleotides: TGTGCCAGCAGCCCCCTGCGTAATTCTGGAAACACCATATATTTT. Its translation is CASSPLRNSGNTIYF.

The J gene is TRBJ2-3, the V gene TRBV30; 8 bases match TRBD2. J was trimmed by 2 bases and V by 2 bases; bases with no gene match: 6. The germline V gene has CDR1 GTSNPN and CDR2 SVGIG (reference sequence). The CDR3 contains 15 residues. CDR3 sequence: CAWSIIAGLTDTQYF. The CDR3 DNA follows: TGTGCCTGGAGTATCATAGCGGGGCTCACAGATACGCAGTATTTT.